This T cell receptor (beta chain) was recovered during a study of blood T cell repertoires in COVID-19. The method was immunoSEQ multiplex PCR; TCRdb's version includes in-frame clones alone and lacks a portion of them. The sample shows approximately 93,000 clones, roughly 70% of them seen only once. The CDR3 has 14 residues. The germline gives CDR1 ENHRY, CDR2 SYGVKD. V trimming: 4 bases; J trimming: 5 bases; junction bases outside the gene matches: 6. The specimen sequenced was peripheral blood. This TCR came from a man aged 65 to 85 with COVID-19, enrolled during active disease. V and J are TRBV10-3 and TRBJ1-1; 8 nucleotides match TRBD1. CDR3 amino acids: CAISGTGSGTEAFF. DNA for the CDR3: TGTGCCATCAGTGGGACAGGGTCCGGAACTGAAGCTTTCTTT.